The 18 T cell receptor beta chains below all came from one sample that was sequenced in a study of blood T cell repertoires in COVID-19. The table came from immunoSEQ multiplex PCR; TCRdb's copy has only in-frame clones and leaves some out. The top ten hold 1% to 1.5% of the sample, which has around 78,000 clones, 80% to 90% seen once. Sequenced: PBMCs or T cells enriched from blood (not recorded which). Every receptor here comes from a woman in her forties or fifties with acute COVID-19.

This clone has just one count. The chain has TRBV10-3 and TRBJ2-2; 8 nucleotides align to TRBD2. With 5 bases clipped from V and 2 bases from J, the junction kept 10 bases outside the gene matches. The CDR3 contains 17 residues. The V gene's germline CDR1 is ENHRY and CDR2 SYGVKD. The CDR3 sequence: CAISSGGPQTNTGELFF. The CDR3 nucleotides read TGTGCCATCAGTTCGGGAGGGCCCCAGACAAACACCGGGGAGCTGTTTTTT.

The table lists this clone with a few counts. The rearrangement links TRBV11-2 to TRBJ1-2; D is uncertain. This CDR3 is 14 amino acids long. Germline CDR1 is SGHAT and CDR2 is FQNNGV. The V end lost 1 base, the J end lost 4 bases, and 10 bases lay between the germline ends. The DNA for the CDR3 is TGTGCCAGCAGCTTAGGTGTGGGAGTCTATGGCTACACCTTC. This encodes CASSLGVGVYGYTF. The whole variable domain, filled in from reference TRBV11-2 and TRBJ1-2, reads EAGVAQSPRYKIIEKRQSVAFWCNPISGHATLYWYQQILGQGPKLLIQFQNNGVVDDSQLPKDRFSAERLKGVDSTLKIQPAKLEDSAVYLCASSLGVGVYGYTFGSGTRLTVV.

V is TRBV7-9 and J is TRBJ2-7, with 11 nucleotides matching TRBD2. The CDR3 extends over 15 amino acids. V shed 3 bases, J shed 1 base, and the junction held 2 bases outside the gene matches. Germline V gives CDR1 SEHNR, CDR2 FQNEAQ (reference sequence). The CDR3 nucleotides read TGTGCCAGCAGCTTTCTAGCGGGGGGATCCTACGAGCAGTACTTC. Amino acids: CASSFLAGGSYEQYF.

The J gene is TRBJ2-3, the V gene TRBV6-4; D might be TRBD2 (5 bases). V was pared by 3 bases and J by 6 bases, with 13 bases between. The CDR3 loop spans 14 amino acids. The germline gives CDR1 MRHNA, CDR2 SNTAGT. In DNA form, the CDR3 reads TGTGCCAGCAGTGAGGAGAGCGGTTGGGATACGCAGTATTTT. Translating it yields CASSEESGWDTQYF.

This clone was seen just once. The rearrangement uses TRBV5-6 and TRBJ2-7, with 7 nucleotides matching TRBD1. The CDR3 covers 13 residues. Germline V CDR1 and CDR2: SGHDT, YYEEEE. Trimming cost V 3 bases and J 4 bases; bases outside gene matches: 4. In DNA form, the CDR3 reads TGTGCCAGCAGCTCACCGGGACAGTACGAGCAGTACTTC. Amino acids: CASSSPGQYEQYF.

The rearrangement links TRBV5-1 to TRBJ2-3; no clear D. Between the trimmed V and J ends, which lost 4 bases and 1 base, there was a span of 7 bases. The CDR3 runs 13 residues. Per germline, CDR1 SGHRS and CDR2 YFSETQ. The CDR3 here is CASSPSGTDTQYF. DNA for the CDR3: TGCGCCAGCAGCCCGTCCGGCACAGATACGCAGTATTTT.

In its sample, this clone was seen a few times. This chain connects TRBV5-5 to TRBJ2-1; tentative D call: TRBD1 (5 bases). The germline CDR1 and CDR2 sequences are SGHKS and YYEKEE (reference sequence). There are 12 residues in the CDR3. V was shortened by 2 bases and J by 8 bases, with 8 bases between the two germline ends. CDR3 coding DNA: TGTGCCAGCAGCTTAGGGGCACATGAGCAGTTCTTC. Protein product: CASSLGAHEQFF.

V and J are TRBV9 and TRBJ2-1; 7 bases fit TRBD1. The CDR3 is made up of 15 amino acids. Germline-derived CDR1 and CDR2 are SGDLS and YYNGEE. V was pared by 4 bases and J by 6 bases, with 10 bases of the junction left unmatched. This CDR3 is CASSPPGTVLNEQFF. The CDR3 bases are TGTGCCAGCAGCCCGCCCGGGACAGTCCTCAATGAGCAGTTCTTC.

This clone was seen a single time. The J gene is TRBJ2-1, the V gene TRBV30, with 7 bases identical to TRBD1. There are 16 residues in the CDR3. Per the germline V gene, CDR1 is GTSNPN and CDR2 is SVGIG (reference sequence). V shed 0 bases, J shed 0 bases, and the junction held 5 bases outside the gene matches. CDR3 in DNA: TGTGCCTGGAGTGTACAGGGGCAAATCTCCTACAATGAGCAGTTCTTC. It is translated as CAWSVQGQISYNEQFF.

The chain joins TRBV10-2 to TRBJ2-1; 9 bases map to TRBD2. The CDR3 covers 14 residues. Germline assignment: CDR1 WSHSY and CDR2 SAAADI. The V and J ends lost 6 bases and 8 bases, in that order; junction bases with no gene match: 8. The CDR3 loop reads CASSIAGAPYEQFF. CDR3 nucleotides: TGCGCCAGCAGCATAGCGGGAGCGCCTTATGAGCAGTTCTTC.

This sequence joins TRBV6-5 and TRBJ2-7; TRBD2 is a possible D gene (5 bases). The CDR3 runs to 15 residues. Germline loops: CDR1 MNHEY, CDR2 SVGAGI. Trimming shortened V by 9 bases and J by 3 bases, and 21 bases separated the two germline ends. This chain's CDR3 is CASSPGSQLIYEQYF. CDR3 nucleotide sequence: TGTGCCAGTTCCCCGGGATCTCAACTGATCTACGAGCAGTACTTC.

This chain connects TRBV23-1 to TRBJ1-6; TRBD1 agrees at 12 bases. TRBV23-1 belongs to the ORF category, with a function that is uncertain. The CDR3 is 19 residues long. Trimming took 2 bases from V and 7 from J; bases not matched to a gene: 12. CDR3 bases: TGCGCCAGCAGTCAAATTGGGACAGGGGGCAATAGGACCAATTCACCCCTCCACTTT. It yields the protein CASSQIGTGGNRTNSPLHF.

The chain carries TRBV11-2 and TRBJ2-1; 7 nucleotides match TRBD1. V dropped 1 base and J dropped 1; count of bases not matched to a gene: 1. The CDR3 is 15 amino acids. CDR1 is SGHAT and CDR2 is FQNNGV in the germline V gene. CDR3 nucleotide sequence: TGTGCCAGCAGCTTAGGACAGGGATCCTACAATGAGCAGTTCTTC. Its translation: CASSLGQGSYNEQFF.

The chain joins TRBV19 to TRBJ2-1, with TRBD2 identical over 9 bases. Germline V gives CDR1 LNHDA, CDR2 SQIVND (reference sequence). The V gene end was trimmed by 2 bases and the J gene end by 7 bases; junction bases not matched to a gene: 0. The CDR3 totals 13 residues. CDR3 loop: CASSILAGNEQFF. The CDR3 nucleotides read TGTGCCAGTAGTATACTAGCGGGAAATGAGCAGTTCTTC.

The rearrangement joins TRBV29-1 to TRBJ1-2; 7 bases are a match to TRBD1. This CDR3 region has 12 residues. Per germline, CDR1 SQVTM and CDR2 ANQGSEA. Trimming at V came to 2 bases and at J to 6 bases, leaving 3 bases not matched to a gene. CDR3 nucleotide sequence: TGCAGCGTTGAATCAGACAGGGATGGCTACACCTTC. Amino acid sequence: CSVESDRDGYTF.

This chain links TRBV30 with TRBJ1-2; D is undetermined. V shed 1 base and J shed 5 bases, with 20 bases lying between them. CDR1 is GTSNPN, CDR2 SVGIG, per germline (reference sequence). The CDR3 extends over 16 amino acids. The chain's CDR3 is CAWSGGLLSLRYGYTF. CDR3 in DNA: TGTGCCTGGAGTGGCGGACTGCTGAGCCTAAGGTATGGCTACACCTTC.

This clone was recorded a few times. CDR3 amino acids: CASSLVGTDYEQYF. In nucleotides, the CDR3 is TGTGCCAGCAGCTTAGTAGGGACTGACTACGAGCAGTACTTC. The rearrangement joins TRBV7-8 to TRBJ2-7, with D tentatively TRBD2 (6 bases). The V and J ends lost 1 base and 3 bases respectively, with 10 bases between them. The germline gives CDR1 SGHVS, CDR2 FQNEAQ. This CDR3 has 14 amino acids.

The chain couples TRBV5-4 to TRBJ2-3, with 13 bases aligning to TRBD2. Germline trimming cut 3 bases from V and 7 bases from J; bases unmatched to any gene: 11. This CDR3 has 17 residues. Germline V CDR1 and CDR2: SGHNT, YYREEE (reference sequence). This CDR3 reads CASSSPKLAGGPYTQYF. As DNA, the CDR3 is TGTGCCAGCAGCTCGCCGAAACTAGCGGGAGGGCCTTATACGCAGTATTTT.